This TCR beta chain was captured in a study of T cells in Graves' hyperthyroidism and ophthalmopathy. Study-wide results and limits: Blood also showed most of the thyroid clonotypes that were expanded above 0.001. Stable hyperthyroidism was separated from ophthalmopathy by a model based on 13 V-J features.

This clonotype has a count of ten or more. Its target is not known. These patients, aged 18 to 65, had recently diagnosed hyperthyroidism lasting under 2 months. Exclusion of a patient resulted from uncontrolled infection, other autoimmune disease, pregnancy or lactation. What was amplified from RNA transcripts were TCR beta CDR3 regions. The HTBI primer set drove a first-round RT-PCR of the TCR CDR3. TCRdb re-derived calls from the multiplex PCR reads in MiXCR, one entry per CDR3 protein. The repertoire holds roughly 100,000 distinct CDR3 sequences, with roughly 44% as singletons. Unmatched junction bases numbered 3, after V lost 4 bases and J lost 3 bases. The CDR3 is 14 amino acids.

Sequencing used blood. The origin of this receptor is a man aged 40-49 years with Graves' hyperthyroidism. The chain combines TRBV12-3 or TRBV12-4 with TRBJ2-3; 8 nucleotides match TRBD2. The CDR3 sequence is CASSSSGRTDTQYF. In DNA form, the CDR3 reads TGTGCCAGCAGTTCCAGCGGGAGAACAGATACGCAGTATTTT.